This passage covers 30 T cell receptor beta chains from one sample sequenced in a study of beta chain features in type 1 diabetes. The study reverse transcribed the entire isolated RNA, so it sequenced expressed TCRB transcripts. Assay used: immunoSEQ multiplex PCR; TCRdb lists only in-frame clones, some missing. The repertoire has 680,000 or so clones, roughly 16% of them found once; the top ten carry about 0.087%. The material sequenced was naive CD4+ T cells from blood. Every receptor here comes from a young man in good health.

The CDR3 DNA reads as TGCGCCAGCAGCGCGGCCGGGACAGGGTGGCATTCACCCCTCCACTTT. Its protein is CASSAAGTGWHSPLHF. This chain connects TRBV5-1 to TRBJ1-6; 9 bases agree with TRBD1. With V trimmed by 4 bases and J by 8 bases, 10 bases remained unmatched. The germline V gene has CDR1 SGHRS and CDR2 YFSETQ. The length of the CDR3 is 16 residues.

There are a few counts of this clone. The V call is TRBV9, the J call TRBJ2-3, with 10 bases fitting TRBD2. J lost 0 bases, V lost 3 bases, and 10 bases had no gene match. The CDR3 length is 18 residues. The germline V gene encodes CDR1 SGDLS and CDR2 YYNGEE. The DNA for the CDR3 is TGTGCCAGCAGCGCGTGGCTAGCGGGAGCAACTAGCACAGATACGCAGTATTTT. This sequence encodes CASSAWLAGATSTDTQYF.

The rearrangement links TRBV5-1 to TRBJ1-1, with TRBD1 matching 7 bases. This CDR3 region has 14 residues. Germline CDR1 is SGHRS and CDR2 is YFSETQ. V lost 6 bases and J lost 1; bases outside the gene matches: 6. CDR3 nucleotides: TGCGCCAGCACCATACAGGGGTGGAACACTGAAGCTTTCTTT. Its protein product is CASTIQGWNTEAFF.

The chain uses TRBV4-2 and TRBJ2-7; TRBD1 matches 9 bases. This CDR3 is 17 amino acids long. The V segment lost 4 bases and the J segment 3 bases; nucleotides outside the gene matches: 13. The germline V gene has CDR1 LGHNA and CDR2 YNFKEQ. This CDR3 reads CASSPGKGTGSVYEQYF. CDR3 nucleotide sequence: TGTGCCAGCAGCCCTGGGAAGGGGACAGGGTCGGTCTACGAGCAGTACTTC.

The rearrangement uses TRBV19 and TRBJ1-1, with a weak D call TRBD1 (6 bases). Germline assignment: CDR1 LNHDA and CDR2 SQIVND (reference sequence). CDR3 length: 12 amino acids. V lost 6 bases to trimming and J lost 11 bases, with 16 bases between them. CDR3: CASSLGTPEAFF. As DNA, the CDR3 is TGTGCCAGTAGCTTGGGGACACCCGAGGCTTTCTTT.

V is TRBV25-1 and J is TRBJ2-1, with D perhaps TRBD1 or TRBD2 (5 bases each). V was shortened by 2 bases and J by 5 bases, with 13 bases between the two germline ends. The CDR3 has 15 residues. Germline assignment: CDR1 MGHDK and CDR2 SYGVNS. CDR3 sequence reads: CASSEEGQGHNEQFF. CDR3 in DNA: TGTGCCAGCAGTGAAGAGGGTCAGGGACACAATGAGCAGTTCTTC.

The rearrangement links TRBV7-7 to TRBJ1-5; D not resolved. Germline lookup yields CDR1 SSHAT and CDR2 FNYEAQ (reference sequence). This CDR3 is 10 amino acids long. The V end lost 6 bases, the J end lost 7 bases, and 4 bases lay between the germline ends. The CDR3 is CASRPQPQHF. In nucleotides, the CDR3 is TGTGCCAGCAGGCCCCAGCCCCAGCATTTT.

V gene TRBV7-3 combines with J gene TRBJ2-2; no definite D call. This CDR3 is 12 amino acids long. V was shortened by 4 bases and J by 4 bases, with 4 bases between the two germline ends. Per germline, CDR1 SGHTA and CDR2 FQGTGA. DNA for the CDR3: TGTGCCAGCAGCTCCCTCACCGGGGAGCTGTTTTTT. Encoded protein: CASSSLTGELFF.

This clone came up a few times. This chain joins TRBV5-1 and TRBJ1-4; a weak D match, TRBD1 (5 bases). Trimming cost V 4 bases and J 2 bases, with 9 bases left between them. The CDR3 consists of 14 residues. Germline values: CDR1 SGHRS, CDR2 YFSETQ. The CDR3, as DNA: TGCGCCAGCAGCCGGGGACCGACTAATGAAAAACTGTTTTTT. It specifies CASSRGPTNEKLFF. The full variable domain, its missing parts supplied by reference TRBV5-1 and TRBJ1-4, is KAGVTQTPRYLIKTRGQQVTLSCSPISGHRSVSWYQQTPGQGLQFLFEYFSETQRNKGNFPGRFSGRQFSNSRSEMNVSTLELGDSALYLCASSRGPTNEKLFFGSGTQLSVL.

This clone turned up a few times. The chain combines TRBV12-5 with TRBJ1-2; D perhaps matches TRBD1 (5 bases). V was clipped by 3 bases and J by 4 bases, with 9 bases between them. The germline CDR1 and CDR2 sequences are LGHNT and FRNRAP. The CDR3 covers 13 residues. The CDR3: CASGFDSIYGYTF. In nucleotides, the CDR3 is TGTGCTAGTGGTTTTGACAGCATCTATGGCTACACCTTC.

This sequence joins TRBV11-2 and TRBJ2-7, with unresolved D. Trimming stripped 6 bases from V and 3 bases from J, with 12 bases between. There are 13 residues in the CDR3. Germline CDR1 and CDR2: SGHAT and FQNNGV. The CDR3 DNA is TGTGCCAGCAGGAGAGTGGGGAACTACGAGCAGTACTTC. This sequence encodes CASRRVGNYEQYF.

This clone has only a few counts. The rearrangement joins TRBV27 to TRBJ2-4, with 7 bases that match TRBD1. The V segment lost 4 bases and the J segment 1 base; nucleotides outside the gene matches: 7. Germline V gives CDR1 MNHEY, CDR2 SMNVEV (reference sequence). The length of the CDR3 is 16 residues. The CDR3 coding sequence is TGTGCCAGCAGTTCCCAACCACAGGGGGCCAAAAACATTCAGTACTTC. Translation gives CASSSQPQGAKNIQYF.

Only a few counts were recorded for this clone. The chain couples TRBV6-6 to TRBJ1-5; TRBD1 matches at 10 bases. CDR1 is MNHNY and CDR2 is SVGAGI in the germline V gene (reference sequence). Unmatched junction bases numbered 5, after V lost 5 bases and J lost 1 base. The CDR3 is made up of 16 amino acids. The CDR3, as DNA: TGTGCCAGCAGTCCGGACAGGGGGAGAAGCAATCAGCCCCAGCATTTT. It is translated as CASSPDRGRSNQPQHF.

This clone has more than one count but fewer than ten. V is TRBV9 and J is TRBJ1-1; no firm D call. V was pared by 4 bases and J by 8 bases, with 12 bases between. This CDR3 has 12 residues. Germline lookup yields CDR1 SGDLS and CDR2 YYNGEE. CDR3 DNA sequence: TGTGCCAGCAGCCCCGTAGGTGGAGAAGCTTTCTTT. Translation: CASSPVGGEAFF.

This chain joins TRBV7-2 and TRBJ1-4; D is ambiguous. The CDR3 consists of 13 residues. Trimming shortened V by 3 bases and J by 8 bases, and 10 bases separated the two germline ends. Per germline, CDR1 SGHTA and CDR2 FQGNSA. DNA for the CDR3: TGTGCCAGCAGCTTCGGATTTTTGGAAAAACTGTTTTTT. Its translation is CASSFGFLEKLFF.

The chain recombines TRBV4-2 with TRBJ1-5; D perhaps matches TRBD1 (5 bases). Germline loops: CDR1 LGHNA, CDR2 YNFKEQ. The CDR3 covers 15 residues. Trimming pared 0 bases from V and 7 bases from J, leaving 13 bases between. The CDR3 nucleotides are TGTGCCAGCAGCCAAGATCCTGGGGCGGGGCAGCCCCAGCATTTT. Amino acid sequence: CASSQDPGAGQPQHF.

This sequence joins TRBV7-9 and TRBJ1-1, with a possible D match to TRBD1 (5 bases). This CDR3 has 15 residues. Germline V lookup: CDR1 SEHNR, CDR2 FQNEAQ (reference sequence). Trimming pared 0 bases from V and 3 bases from J, leaving 11 bases between. The CDR3 sequence: CASSLAQVVYTEAFF. The CDR3 bases are TGTGCCAGCAGCTTAGCACAGGTTGTGTACACTGAAGCTTTCTTT.

This clone was counted only a few times. This rearrangement joins TRBV7-2 to TRBJ1-2; tentative D call: TRBD1 (5 bases). Trimming shortened V by 4 bases and J by 0 bases, and 15 bases separated the two germline ends. CDR1 is SGHTA and CDR2 is FQGNSA in the germline V gene. CDR3 length: 16 residues. CDR3 amino acids: CASSSRGRVANYGYTF. The CDR3 bases are TGTGCCAGCAGCTCTAGGGGACGGGTAGCTAACTATGGCTACACCTTC.

This clone came up a few times. The chain is built from TRBV7-9 and TRBJ2-1, with D possibly TRBD2 on 6 matching bases. Germline CDR1 reads SEHNR; CDR2 reads FQNEAQ (reference sequence). There are 14 residues in the CDR3. Trimming shortened V by 5 bases and J by 7 bases, and 15 bases separated the two germline ends. The CDR3 protein is CASSPARDSNEQFF. CDR3 coding DNA: TGTGCCAGCAGCCCCGCGCGGGATTCAAATGAGCAGTTCTTC.

The chain uses TRBV25-1 and TRBJ2-7, with 9 bases fitting TRBD1. CDR3 length: 17 residues. Unmatched junction bases numbered 10, after V lost 4 bases and J lost 0 bases. The germline gives CDR1 MGHDK, CDR2 SYGVNS. The CDR3 DNA reads TGTGCCAGCAGTGGTCCCGGGACAGGGTTCAGCTCCTACGAGCAGTACTTC. It translates to CASSGPGTGFSSYEQYF.

V is TRBV5-1 and J is TRBJ1-1, with D unresolved. The CDR3 is 15 residues long. The germline V and J ends were trimmed by 0 bases and 1 base, with 10 bases remaining between them. Germline V gene sequence: CDR1 SGHRS, CDR2 YFSETQ. For the CDR3, the DNA is TGCGCCAGCAGCTTGGGGTTGACCCAGAACACTGAAGCTTTCTTT. Its translation: CASSLGLTQNTEAFF.

As concerns this clone: The sample carries other DNA sequences with the same CDR3. V and J are TRBV28 and TRBJ2-7, with 7 bases fitting TRBD2. CDR3 length: 15 residues. Germline CDR1 reads MDHEN; CDR2 reads SYDVKM. J lost 3 bases, V lost 6 bases, and 11 bases had no gene match. The CDR3: CASSSSGTGGYEQYF. As DNA, the CDR3 is TGTGCCAGCAGCTCAAGTGGGACGGGGGGCTACGAGCAGTACTTC.

V is TRBV28 and J is TRBJ1-2, with 7 bases aligning to TRBD1. This CDR3 spans 14 amino acids. Germline V lookup: CDR1 MDHEN, CDR2 SYDVKM. With V trimmed by 7 bases and J by 1 base, 6 bases remained unmatched. The CDR3 region has the DNA TGTGCCAGCACCCAGGGGGTGCATAACTATGGCTACACCTTC. As protein: CASTQGVHNYGYTF.

There are a few counts of this clone. V is TRBV29-1 and J is TRBJ1-2; D gene ambiguous. Per the germline V gene, CDR1 is SQVTM and CDR2 is ANQGSEA. The V end lost 5 bases, the J end lost 6 bases, and 7 bases lay between the germline ends. The CDR3 spans 10 residues. The CDR3 protein is CSVRTDGYTF. The CDR3, as DNA: TGCAGCGTTAGGACTGATGGCTACACCTTC. The full variable domain, rest sourced from reference TRBV29-1 and TRBJ1-2, is SAVISQKPSRDICQRGTSLTIQCQVDSQVTMMFWYRQQPGQSLTLIATANQGSEATYESGFVIDKFPISRPNLTFSTLTVSNMSPEDSSIYLCSVRTDGYTFGSGTRLTVV.

This clone has more than one count but fewer than ten. The chain uses TRBV30 and TRBJ1-2; 9 bases are shared with TRBD1. This CDR3 spans 14 amino acids. The V segment lost 2 bases and the J segment 12 bases; nucleotides outside the gene matches: 13. The germline V gene has CDR1 GTSNPN and CDR2 SVGIG (reference sequence). The CDR3: CAWSRIPGQGVHTF. For the CDR3, the DNA is TGTGCCTGGAGTCGGATCCCGGGACAGGGAGTCCACACCTTC.

The J gene is TRBJ2-4, the V gene TRBV6-5; the D gene is possibly TRBD2 (5 bases). The CDR3 spans 15 residues. Germline CDR1 is MNHEY and CDR2 is SVGAGI. V lost 6 bases and J lost 1, with 13 bases in between. The CDR3: CASRRLSGAKNIQYF. The CDR3 DNA reads as TGTGCCAGCAGGCGCTTGTCGGGGGCCAAAAACATTCAGTACTTC.

The CDR3 DNA reads TGTGCCAGCAGCCAGAGCTTTATGAACACTGAAGCTTTCTTT. Protein sequence: CASSQSFMNTEAFF. The chain uses TRBV11-1 and TRBJ1-1; no reliable D call. V was shortened by 5 bases and J by 0 bases, with 10 bases between the two germline ends. The CDR3 runs 14 residues. From germline, CDR1 is SGHAT and CDR2 FQDESV (reference sequence).

This chain uses TRBV27 with TRBJ2-1; either TRBD1 or TRBD2 may fit D (5 bases each). V lost 6 bases to trimming and J lost 6 bases, with 21 bases between them. This CDR3 has 16 residues. Germline V gene data show CDR1 as MNHEY and CDR2 as SMNVEV (reference sequence). CDR3 region: CASSANWGINSNEQFF. CDR3 coding DNA: TGTGCCAGCAGCGCCAACTGGGGGATAAACTCCAATGAGCAGTTCTTC.

This clone was picked up a small number of times. The rearrangement links TRBV18 to TRBJ1-3; D is ambiguous. The CDR3 runs 16 residues. CDR1 and CDR2 from the germline V gene are KGHSH and LQKENI. With 1 base removed from V and 0 bases from J, the gap between germline ends came to 10 bases. CDR3 coding DNA: TGTGCCAGCTCACCACAAACGGCCAGCTCTGGAAACACCATATATTTT. Translating it yields CASSPQTASSGNTIYF.

The table lists this clone with a few counts. The rearrangement uses TRBV4-3 and TRBJ1-2; no definite D call. V lost 1 base, J lost 8 bases, and 17 bases lay in between. The germline CDR1 and CDR2 sequences are LGHNA and YSLEER. The CDR3 extends over 15 amino acids. CDR3 sequence: CASSQAVLSIGGYTF. The CDR3, as DNA: TGCGCCAGCAGCCAAGCCGTTCTCAGCATAGGCGGCTACACCTTC.